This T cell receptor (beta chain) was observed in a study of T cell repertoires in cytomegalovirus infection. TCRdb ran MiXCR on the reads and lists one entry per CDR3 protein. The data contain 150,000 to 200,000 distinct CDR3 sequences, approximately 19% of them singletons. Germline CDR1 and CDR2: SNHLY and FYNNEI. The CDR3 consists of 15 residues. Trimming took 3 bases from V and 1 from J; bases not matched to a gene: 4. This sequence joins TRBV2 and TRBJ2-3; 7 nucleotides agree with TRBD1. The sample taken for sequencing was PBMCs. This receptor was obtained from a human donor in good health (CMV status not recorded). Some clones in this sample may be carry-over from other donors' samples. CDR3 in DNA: TGTGCCAGCAGTGATGGCACAGGGGGCACAGATACGCAGTATTTT. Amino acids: CASSDGTGGTDTQYF.